This T cell receptor (beta chain) was sequenced during a study of T cells after yellow fever vaccination. General study findings and limits: A large majority of primary-vaccination clones showed up again after the booster (approximately 96% CD4, around 90% CD8).

The junction had 8 bases not matched to a gene; V was cut back by 5 bases and J by 4 bases. There are 14 residues in the CDR3. Germline lookup yields CDR1 MNHEY and CDR2 SVGEGT. TCRdb reprocessed the 5' RACE reads with MiXCR, giving one entry per CDR3 protein. The sample shows hundreds of thousands of distinct CDR3 sequences, roughly an eighth of them seen only once. With respect to this clonotype: Its antigen is currently unknown.

The chain employs TRBV6-2 or TRBV6-3 and TRBJ2-7, with TRBD2 identical over 7 bases. This clonotype was obtained from a man aged 18 to 35 who received the YFV17D yellow fever vaccine. Sequenced material: CD4+ T cells sorted from PBMCs, taken 15 days after the yellow fever booster vaccination. For the CDR3, the DNA is TGTGCCAGCAGTACAACTAGCGCCAGATACGAGCAGTACGTC. This codes for CASSTTSARYEQYV.